The 18 T cell receptor beta chains below were found in one sample sequenced in a study of OX40 agonist ivuxolimab in advanced cancers. The data were produced by immunoSEQ multiplex PCR, yet TCRdb's version contains in-frame clones alone and is incomplete. The table lists 66,000 or so clones, approximately 90% of them singletons, with more than 20% in the top ten. Sample: CD4+ or CD8+ T cells sorted from blood, taken in a trial of the OX40 agonist ivuxolimab. These receptors came from an adult with an advanced solid tumor such as melanoma, head and neck, liver or kidney cancer.

The table lists this clone with a count of one. The rearrangement joins TRBV6-1 to TRBJ1-1, with D uncertain. CDR3 length equals 15 residues. CDR1 is MNHNS and CDR2 is SASEGT in the germline V gene. Trimming left V 8 bases short and J 5 bases short, with 21 bases between. The CDR3 region is CASPMDPGLVTEAFF. The CDR3 nucleotides read TGTGCCAGCCCGATGGATCCGGGGTTGGTAACTGAAGCTTTCTTT.

The gene calls are TRBV5-1 and TRBJ1-3, with a weak D call TRBD1 (6 bases). The CDR3 is made up of 13 amino acids. CDR1 SGHRS and CDR2 YFSETQ come from the germline V gene. Between the trimmed V and J ends, which lost 0 bases and 8 bases, there was a span of 9 bases. The CDR3 DNA sequence: TGCGCCAGCAGCTTGGAACAGGGTGACACCATATATTTT. The encoded protein is CASSLEQGDTIYF.

The J gene is TRBJ2-4, the V gene TRBV19, with 8 bases identical to TRBD2. The V segment lost 2 bases and the J segment 9 bases; nucleotides outside the gene matches: 12. The CDR3 runs to 16 residues. CDR1 is LNHDA, CDR2 SQIVND, per germline (reference sequence). The DNA for the CDR3 is TGTGCCAGTAGTATATATTGGTCGACTAGCGACGGCATTCAGTACTTC. This translates into CASSIYWSTSDGIQYF. The full variable domain, with the rest looked up from reference TRBV19 and TRBJ2-4, is DGGITQSPKYLFRKEGQNVTLSCEQNLNHDAMYWYRQDPGQGLRLIYYSQIVNDFQKGDIAEGYSVSREKKESFPLTVTSAQKNPTAFYLCASSIYWSTSDGIQYFGAGTRLSVL.

This clone turned up a few times. The chain employs TRBV30 and TRBJ1-1; the D gene is possibly TRBD1 (5 bases). This CDR3 contains 12 residues. Trimming stripped 5 bases from V and 4 bases from J, with 11 bases between. The germline V gene has CDR1 GTSNPN and CDR2 SVGIG (reference sequence). DNA of the CDR3: TGTGCCTGGGGGGACGGATTCACTGAAGCTTTCTTT. It yields the protein CAWGDGFTEAFF.

CDR3 DNA sequence: TGCGCCAGCAGCCATTTGACCGAGCAGTACTTC. Translating it yields CASSHLTEQYF. V and J are TRBV4-3 and TRBJ2-7; no clear D. Looked up from germline, CDR1 is LGHNA and CDR2 is YSLEER. The CDR3 consists of 11 residues. The germline V and J ends were trimmed by 3 bases and 6 bases, with 6 bases remaining between them.

The chain uses TRBV2 and TRBJ1-5; 8 bases fit TRBD1. Germline V CDR1 and CDR2: SNHLY, FYNNEI. This CDR3 is built from 15 residues. With V trimmed by 3 bases and J by 6 bases, 7 bases remained unmatched. This CDR3 reads CASSDYQGASQPQHF. The CDR3 nucleotides are TGTGCCAGCAGTGACTATCAGGGGGCTAGTCAGCCCCAGCATTTT.

The CDR3 nucleotides are TGTGCCTGGAGTTTGACAGGGGCCGATACGCAGTATTTT. Its protein is CAWSLTGADTQYF. The rearrangement joins TRBV30 to TRBJ2-3; 8 positions agree with TRBD1. Germline CDR1 is GTSNPN and CDR2 is SVGIG (reference sequence). J lost 6 bases, V lost 2 bases, and 4 bases had no gene match. The CDR3 extends over 13 amino acids.

V is TRBV11-2 and J is TRBJ2-1, with a possible D match to TRBD2 (5 bases). The germline CDR1 and CDR2 sequences are SGHAT and FQNNGV. Between the trimmed V and J ends, which lost 5 bases and 4 bases, there was a span of 12 bases. The CDR3 is 14 residues long. CDR3 protein: CASSPVLGYNEQFF. As DNA, the CDR3 is TGTGCCAGCAGCCCAGTACTAGGGTACAATGAGCAGTTCTTC.

DNA of the CDR3: TGTGCCAGCAGCTTAGGTTCCGCGAGGACCTACAATGAGCAGTTCTTC. Translated: CASSLGSARTYNEQFF. The chain uses TRBV11-2 and TRBJ2-1; D not certain. Germline CDR1 SGHAT, CDR2 FQNNGV. The CDR3 length is 16 residues. Trimming shortened V by 1 base and J by 2 bases, and 12 bases separated the two germline ends.

In DNA form, the CDR3 reads TGTGCCACCAGCAGAGAAGCACAGGGGAATCAGCCCCAGCATTTT. Its protein is CATSREAQGNQPQHF. J is TRBJ1-5 and V is TRBV15; TRBD1 matches 7 bases. J gave up 4 bases and V 0 bases, and 3 bases lay outside the gene matches. Germline V CDR1 and CDR2: LNHNV, YYDKDF (reference sequence). The CDR3 totals 15 residues.

In its sample, this clone was seen a few times. The chain carries TRBV7-3 and TRBJ1-1, with D uncertain. V was shortened by 5 bases and J by 4 bases, with 11 bases between the two germline ends. The CDR3 covers 13 residues. The germline V gene encodes CDR1 SGHTA and CDR2 FQGTGA. The CDR3, as DNA: TGTGCCAGCAGCGATGGACGGCTCACTGAAGCTTTCTTT. As protein: CASSDGRLTEAFF.

Regarding this clone: This specimen includes other DNA sequences encoding the same CDR3. V usage is TRBV27 and J usage is TRBJ2-5, with D unresolved. V lost 2 bases, J lost 4 bases, and 2 bases lay in between. The CDR3 has 11 amino acids. The germline gives CDR1 MNHEY, CDR2 SMNVEV (reference sequence). CDR3 nucleotides: TGTGCCAGCAGTTTAGGAGAGACCCAGTACTTC. The encoded protein is CASSLGETQYF.

The genes are TRBV14 and TRBJ2-5, with unresolved D. Germline assignment: CDR1 SGHDN and CDR2 FVKESK. The CDR3 runs to 16 residues. Trimming cost V 4 bases and J 2 bases, with 17 bases left between them. CDR3 region: CASSLIRWWGQETQYF. The CDR3 coding sequence is TGTGCCAGCAGCCTCATAAGGTGGTGGGGACAAGAGACCCAGTACTTC.

The chain employs TRBV28 and TRBJ2-3, with a possible D match to TRBD1 (5 bases). Trimming took off 4 bases at V and 4 bases at J, with 9 bases between the two ends. The germline CDR1 and CDR2 sequences are MDHEN and SYDVKM. The CDR3 length is 13 residues. The CDR3: CASSSLRADTQYF. In DNA, the CDR3 is TGTGCCAGCAGTTCCCTCAGGGCAGATACGCAGTATTTT.

This sequence joins TRBV6-1 and TRBJ1-5; possibly TRBD1 for D (5 bases). V dropped 0 bases and J dropped 6 bases, with 15 bases sitting between them. The CDR3 is 16 residues long. Germline V gives CDR1 MNHNS, CDR2 SASEGT. The CDR3 nucleotides read TGTGCCAGCAGTGAAGCTTATCAGGGATTCGGTCAGCCCCAGCATTTT. Translated, it gives CASSEAYQGFGQPQHF.

The chain employs TRBV5-4 and TRBJ1-2; perhaps TRBD1 as D (5 bases). Germline V lookup: CDR1 SGHNT, CDR2 YYREEE (reference sequence). Trimming cost V 2 bases and J 6 bases, with 11 bases left between them. This CDR3 is built from 13 residues. CDR3: CASSLPDIHGYTF. The CDR3 DNA reads TGTGCCAGCAGCTTACCGGACATCCATGGCTACACCTTC.

About this clone: The identical CDR3 is also encoded by other nucleotide sequences in the sample. This sequence joins TRBV6-1 and TRBJ2-5, with D unclear. CDR1 MNHNS and CDR2 SASEGT come from the germline V gene. Trimming took 5 bases from V and 0 from J, leaving 1 base between them. The CDR3 contains 11 residues. The CDR3 loop reads CASSYQETQYF. CDR3 in DNA: TGTGCCAGCAGTTACCAAGAGACCCAGTACTTC.

The chain links TRBV6-6 to TRBJ1-1; tentative D call: TRBD1 (5 bases). CDR1 and CDR2 from the germline V gene are MNHNY and SVGAGI (reference sequence). Deletions cut 2 bases from V and 0 bases from J, with 13 bases between. This CDR3 is 16 amino acids long. CDR3 nucleotides: TGTGCCAGCAGTTACGGGGGTGTCGGCATGAACACTGAAGCTTTCTTT. This codes for CASSYGGVGMNTEAFF.